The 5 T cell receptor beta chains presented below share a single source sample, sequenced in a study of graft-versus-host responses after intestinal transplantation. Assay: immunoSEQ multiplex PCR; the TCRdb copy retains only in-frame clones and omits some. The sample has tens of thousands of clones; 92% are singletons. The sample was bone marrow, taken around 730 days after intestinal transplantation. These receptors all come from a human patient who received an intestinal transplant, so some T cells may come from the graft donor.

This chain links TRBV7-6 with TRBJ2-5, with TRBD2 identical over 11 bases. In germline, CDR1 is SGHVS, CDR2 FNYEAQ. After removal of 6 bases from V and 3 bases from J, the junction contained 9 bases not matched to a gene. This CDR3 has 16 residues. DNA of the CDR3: TGTGCCAGCAGTCGAATTGAACTAGCGGGAGAAGAGACCCAGTACTTC. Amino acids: CASSRIELAGEETQYF.

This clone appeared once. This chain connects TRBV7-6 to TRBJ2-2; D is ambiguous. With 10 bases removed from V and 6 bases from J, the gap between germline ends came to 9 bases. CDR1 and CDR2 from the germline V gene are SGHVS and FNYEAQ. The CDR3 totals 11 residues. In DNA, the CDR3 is TGTGCCACCAAAGGGCCCGGGGAGCTGTTTTTT. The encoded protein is CATKGPGELFF.

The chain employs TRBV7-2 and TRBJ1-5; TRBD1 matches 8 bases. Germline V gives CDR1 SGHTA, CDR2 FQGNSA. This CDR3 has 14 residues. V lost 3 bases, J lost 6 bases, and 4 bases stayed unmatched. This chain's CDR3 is CASSLTGESQPQHF. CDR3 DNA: TGTGCCAGCAGCTTGACAGGGGAGAGTCAGCCCCAGCATTTT.

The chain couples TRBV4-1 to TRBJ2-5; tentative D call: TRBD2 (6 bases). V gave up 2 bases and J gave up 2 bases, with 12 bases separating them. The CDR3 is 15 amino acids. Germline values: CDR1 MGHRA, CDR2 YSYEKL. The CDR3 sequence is CASSQSGGIQETQYF. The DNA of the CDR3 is TGCGCCAGCAGCCAATCGGGCGGGATACAAGAGACCCAGTACTTC.

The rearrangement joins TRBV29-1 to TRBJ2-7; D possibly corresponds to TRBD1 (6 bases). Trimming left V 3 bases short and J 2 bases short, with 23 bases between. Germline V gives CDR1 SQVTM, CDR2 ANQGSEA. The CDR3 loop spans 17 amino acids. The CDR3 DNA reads TGCAGCGTTGAGGGGGAGCAAACGTTGAGGGACACCTACGAGCAGTACTTC. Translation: CSVEGEQTLRDTYEQYF.